The next 18 T cell receptor beta chains were all read from a single sample in a study of shared clonotypes between healthy human individuals. Method: immunoSEQ multiplex PCR; TCRdb's copy keeps in-frame clones and lacks some. The data show around 550,000 clones, with almost 97% seen just once and less than 0.06% held by the top ten. Material: naive CD4+ T cells sorted from blood. Subset given: CD45RA+ positively selected. The receptors come from a woman aged 25-40 years in good health.

The chain carries TRBV2 and TRBJ2-7; unclear D gene. The length of the CDR3 is 12 residues. Trimming took 10 bases from V and 6 from J, leaving 16 bases between them. Germline lookup yields CDR1 SNHLY and CDR2 FYNNEI. Written as DNA, the CDR3 is TGTGCCATCAAGATAACAAAATTCGAGCAGTACTTC. Translated, it gives CAIKITKFEQYF.

This chain uses TRBV20-1 with TRBJ2-7; D gene ambiguous. CDR3 length: 11 amino acids. Trimming stripped 3 bases from V and 7 bases from J, with 10 bases between. Germline lookup yields CDR1 DFQATT and CDR2 SNEGSKA (reference sequence). The CDR3 region is CSASPPREQYF. The CDR3 coding sequence is TGCAGTGCTAGTCCACCCCGGGAGCAGTACTTC.

This sequence joins TRBV19 and TRBJ2-7; weak D call: TRBD1 (6 bases). Germline V CDR1 and CDR2: LNHDA, SQIVND (reference sequence). The CDR3 has 13 amino acids. Between the trimmed V and J ends, which lost 0 bases and 3 bases, there was a span of 6 bases. This CDR3 reads CASSIDRGYEQYF. In DNA, the CDR3 is TGTGCCAGTAGTATAGACAGGGGCTACGAGCAGTACTTC.

V is TRBV25-1 and J is TRBJ2-1; 9 positions match TRBD1. The CDR3 sequence is 16 residues long. Looked up from germline, CDR1 is MGHDK and CDR2 is SYGVNS. The V gene end was trimmed by 3 bases and the J gene end by 4 bases; junction bases not matched to a gene: 7. The chain's CDR3 is CASSDSGTGWYNEQFF. Here the CDR3 DNA reads TGTGCCAGCAGTGACTCCGGGACAGGGTGGTACAATGAGCAGTTCTTC.

On this clone itself: A read error may produce the germline difference seen at one junction end. The V and J genes are TRBV30 and TRBJ2-2; D may be TRBD2 (5 bases). CDR1 GTSNPN and CDR2 SVGIG come from the germline V gene (reference sequence). The CDR3 runs to 14 residues. This CDR3 is CARRRTVNTGELFF. DNA for the CDR3: TGTGCCCGGAGGAGGACGGTGAACACCGGGGAGCTGTTTTTT. The entire variable domain, with the rest obtained from reference TRBV30 and TRBJ2-2, is as follows: SQTIHQWPATLVQPVGSPLSLECTVEGTSNPNLYWYRQAAGRGLQLLFYSVGIGQISSEVPQNLSASRPQDRQFILSSKKLLLSDSGFYLCARRRTVNTGELFFGEGSRLTVL.

This chain uses TRBV15 with TRBJ1-1; 7 nucleotides match TRBD1. Germline V gene data show CDR1 as LNHNV and CDR2 as YYDKDF (reference sequence). J gave up 0 bases and V 8 bases, and 6 bases lay outside the gene matches. The CDR3 runs to 14 residues. In DNA form, the CDR3 reads TGTGCCACCGCAACAGGGGCCTTGAACACTGAAGCTTTCTTT. Protein sequence: CATATGALNTEAFF.

The chain joins TRBV2 to TRBJ2-5; D ambiguous. The length of the CDR3 is 11 residues. V lost 4 bases and J 8 bases, leaving 8 bases between the germline ends. Germline-derived CDR1 and CDR2 are SNHLY and FYNNEI. Here the CDR3 reads CASSGPITQYF. CDR3 coding DNA: TGTGCCAGCAGTGGGCCAATAACCCAGTACTTC.

This CDR3 is CASSMRVSRQDYGYTF. The DNA of the CDR3 is TGTGCCAGTAGTATGAGGGTCTCCCGCCAGGACTATGGCTACACCTTC. V usage is TRBV19 and J usage is TRBJ1-2; D is uncertain. The CDR3 length is 16 residues. Germline CDR1 LNHDA, CDR2 SQIVND (reference sequence). V was clipped by 3 bases and J by 3 bases, with 17 bases between them.

V usage is TRBV5-1 and J usage is TRBJ2-1, with TRBD2 identical over 11 bases. The CDR3 loop spans 17 amino acids. Looked up from germline, CDR1 is SGHRS and CDR2 is YFSETQ. J lost 8 bases, V lost 3 bases, and 13 bases had no gene match. DNA for the CDR3: TGCGCCAGCAGCTCTACATGGGGGACTAGCGGTGCGGATGAGCAGTTCTTC. It codes for CASSSTWGTSGADEQFF. The full variable domain, its missing parts supplied by reference TRBV5-1 and TRBJ2-1, is KAGVTQTPRYLIKTRGQQVTLSCSPISGHRSVSWYQQTPGQGLQFLFEYFSETQRNKGNFPGRFSGRQFSNSRSEMNVSTLELGDSALYLCASSSTWGTSGADEQFFGPGTRLTVL.

The chain joins TRBV28 to TRBJ2-7; unclear D gene. V dropped 2 bases and J dropped 7 bases, with 6 bases sitting between them. From germline, CDR1 is MDHEN and CDR2 SYDVKM. This CDR3 contains 11 residues. The CDR3 protein is CASSLVWEQYF. CDR3 in DNA: TGTGCCAGCAGTTTAGTTTGGGAGCAGTACTTC. The full variable domain, rest sourced from reference TRBV28 and TRBJ2-7, is DVKVTQSSRYLVKRTGEKVFLECVQDMDHENMFWYRQDPGLGLRLIYFSYDVKMKEKGDIPEGYSVSREKKERFSLILESASTNQTSMYLCASSLVWEQYFGPGTRLTVT.

The V gene is TRBV7-2, the J gene TRBJ2-5, with a weak D call TRBD2 (6 bases). TRBJ2-7 explains the end of the DNA better; the J call may be wrong. The CDR3 extends over 14 amino acids. Looked up from germline, CDR1 is SGHTA and CDR2 is FQGNSA. CDR3 sequence (DNA): TGTGCCAGCAGCCCTGTCGGGGGTACCTACGAGCAGTACTTC. It is translated as CASSPVGGTYEQYF.

CDR3 DNA sequence: TGTGCCAGTAGTCAACAGGGGGATACTGAAGCTTTCTTT. Its translation is CASSQQGDTEAFF. The rearrangement joins TRBV19 to TRBJ1-1; 8 bases map to TRBD1. Germline CDR1 and CDR2: LNHDA and SQIVND (reference sequence). This CDR3 has 13 residues. The trim removed 5 bases at V and 5 bases at J, leaving 4 bases unmatched. Variable domain in full (rest from reference TRBV19 and TRBJ1-1): DGGITQSPKYLFRKEGQNVTLSCEQNLNHDAMYWYRQDPGQGLRLIYYSQIVNDFQKGDIAEGYSVSREKKESFPLTVTSAQKNPTAFYLCASSQQGDTEAFFGQGTRLTVV.

The V and J genes are TRBV5-8 and TRBJ1-5; no clear D gene. The germline gives CDR1 SGHTS, CDR2 YDEGEE. CDR3 length: 13 residues. V was shortened by 1 base and J by 5 bases, with 7 bases between the two germline ends. CDR3 coding DNA: TGTGCCAGCAGCTTGATCCCGGATCAGCCCCAGCATTTT. Protein sequence: CASSLIPDQPQHF. The full variable domain, rest sourced from reference TRBV5-8 and TRBJ1-5, is EAGVTQSPTHLIKTRGQQATLRCSPISGHTSVYWYQQALGLGLQFLLWYDEGEERNRGNFPPRFSGRQFPNYSSELNVNALELEDSALYLCASSLIPDQPQHFGDGTRLSIL.

V gene TRBV4-2 combines with J gene TRBJ2-7; 10 bases are a match to TRBD2. This CDR3 contains 15 residues. V gave up 1 base and J gave up 3 bases; unmatched junction bases: 3. Germline CDR1 and CDR2: LGHNA and YNFKEQ. CDR3 protein: CASSQAGLADYEQYF. CDR3 in DNA: TGTGCCAGCAGCCAAGCTGGACTAGCGGACTACGAGCAGTACTTC.

The CDR3 sequence: CASSLSQPGKYGYTF. DNA for the CDR3: TGTGCCAGCAGTTTAAGTCAGCCAGGGAAGTATGGCTACACCTTC. J is TRBJ1-2 and V is TRBV28, with D possibly TRBD1 on 5 matching bases. This CDR3 is built from 15 residues. V lost 2 bases and J 5 bases, leaving 15 bases between the germline ends. Germline CDR1 MDHEN, CDR2 SYDVKM.

This rearrangement joins TRBV6-1 to TRBJ1-5; the D gene is possibly TRBD1 (5 bases). This CDR3 is built from 16 residues. With 3 bases removed from V and 0 bases from J, the gap between germline ends came to 12 bases. Germline CDR1 reads MNHNS; CDR2 reads SASEGT. CDR3 in DNA: TGTGCCAGCAGTGAGGGGACCGCTTATAGCAATCAGCCCCAGCATTTT. It is translated as CASSEGTAYSNQPQHF.

This clone was seen a single time. CDR3 in amino acids: CASTRDGSSPLHF. The CDR3 coding sequence is TGTGCCAGCACCCGGGACGGTAGTTCACCCCTCCACTTT. The chain carries TRBV6-5 and TRBJ1-6, with a possible D match to TRBD1 (5 bases). CDR1 is MNHEY, CDR2 SVGAGI, per germline. V gave up 7 bases and J gave up 9 bases, with 13 bases separating them. This CDR3 spans 13 amino acids.

The CDR3 here is CASRSTGISGYTF. Written as DNA, the CDR3 is TGTGCCAGCAGATCGACAGGGATTAGCGGCTACACCTTC. The V gene is TRBV27, the J gene TRBJ1-2; 7 nucleotides agree with TRBD1. The CDR3 contains 13 residues. CDR1 is MNHEY, CDR2 SMNVEV, per germline (reference sequence). V lost 6 bases, J lost 8 bases, and 9 bases stayed unmatched.